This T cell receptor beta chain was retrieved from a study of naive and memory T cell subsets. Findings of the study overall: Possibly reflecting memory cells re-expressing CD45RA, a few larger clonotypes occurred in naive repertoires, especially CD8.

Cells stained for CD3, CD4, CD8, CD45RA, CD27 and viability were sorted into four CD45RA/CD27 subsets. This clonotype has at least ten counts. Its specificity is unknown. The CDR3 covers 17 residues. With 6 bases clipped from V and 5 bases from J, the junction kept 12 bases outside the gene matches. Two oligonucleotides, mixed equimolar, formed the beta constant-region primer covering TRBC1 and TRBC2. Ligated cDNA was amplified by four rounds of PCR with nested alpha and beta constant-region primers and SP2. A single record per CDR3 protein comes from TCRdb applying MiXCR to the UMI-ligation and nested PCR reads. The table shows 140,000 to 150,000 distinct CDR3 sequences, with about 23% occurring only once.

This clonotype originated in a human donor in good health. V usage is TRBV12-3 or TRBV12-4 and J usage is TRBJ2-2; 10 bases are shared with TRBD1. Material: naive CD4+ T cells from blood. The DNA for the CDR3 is TGTGCCAGCAGCCCCGGGACAGGGGATGTAGGGACCGGGGAGCTGTTTTTT. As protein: CASSPGTGDVGTGELFF.